The rows below give T cell receptor beta chains drawn from one sample of a study of response to subunit inactivated influenza vaccine. TCRdb independently ran MiXCR on the RT-PCR reads; one entry per CDR3 protein. The sample has 500,000 to 650,000 distinct CDR3 sequences, 7.5% to 8.5% seen once. The material was PBMCs from blood, obtained less than 30 months after vaccination. The source of these receptors is a man between 50 and 69 years old who received an inactivated influenza vaccine. CDR3s include the opening cysteine and the closing phenylalanine or tryptophan. A D gene is named only where the DNA matches it firmly. The size entry is marked missing in some rows and otherwise reads once, few, many or a size class.

TRBJ2-7 | few | TRBD2 | TRBV9 | CASSPRKTSGRAGEQYF | TGTGCCAGCAGCCCGCGAAAGACTAGCGGGAGGGCCGGCGAGCAGTACTTC
TRBJ2-1 | many | - | TRBV4-2 | CASSQDSWRDLYNEQFF | TGTGCCAGCAGCCAAGATTCATGGCGGGACCTCTACAATGAGCAGTTCTTC
TRBJ1-4 | - | TRBD1 | TRBV7-9 | CASRDAGGREKLFF | TGTGCCAGCAGAGACGCAGGGGGCCGGGAAAAACTGTTTTTT
TRBJ2-7 | - | - | TRBV27 | CVRPGSLYEQYF | TGTGTCAGACCGGGATCTCTCTACGAGCAGTACTTC
TRBJ2-7 | many | TRBD2 | TRBV6-2/TRBV6-3 | CASSYGAGEQYF | TGTGCCAGCAGTTACGGAGCGGGGGAGCAGTACTTC
TRBJ2-1 | few | TRBD1 | TRBV12-3/TRBV12-4 | CASSLRDRGLEQFF | TGTGCCAGCAGTTTACGGGACAGGGGGCTTGAGCAGTTCTTC
TRBJ2-3 | few | TRBD2 | TRBV10-3 | CAISESTGKGGRPTDTQYF | TGTGCCATCAGTGAGTCCACGGGGAAGGGCGGGAGGCCGACAGATACGCAGTATTTT
TRBJ1-1 | many | - | TRBV11-1 | CASGANTEAFF | TGTGCCAGCGGAGCGAACACTGAAGCTTTCTTT
TRBJ1-2 | - | TRBD1 | TRBV28 | CASRIGTGGYGYTF | TGTGCCAGCAGGATAGGGACAGGGGGCTATGGCTACACCTTC
TRBJ1-6 | - | - | TRBV7-2 | CASSLASRTSPLHF | TGTGCCAGCAGCCTAGCCTCAAGGACTTCACCCCTCCACTTT
TRBJ1-5 | - | - | TRBV21-1 | CASSKYRDRGNQPQHF | TGTGCCAGCAGCAAGTATAGGGACAGGGGCAATCAGCCCCAGCATTTT
TRBJ2-3 | many | - | TRBV4-2 | CASSQSNSGLGTDTQYF | TGTGCCAGCAGCCAGTCTAATAGCGGATTGGGCACAGATACGCAGTATTTT
TRBJ1-2 | - | - | TRBV7-2 | CASSLARTAANYGYTF | TGTGCCAGCAGCTTAGCGAGAACGGCAGCTAACTATGGCTACACCTTC
TRBJ1-4 | many | TRBD1 | TRBV4-2 | CASSQDPTGGLREKLFF | TGTGCCAGCAGCCAAGATCCCACAGGGGGCTTAAGGGAAAAACTGTTTTTT
TRBJ2-2 | few | - | TRBV12-3/TRBV12-4 | CASSFQGWELFF | TGTGCCAGCAGTTTTCAGGGCTGGGAGCTGTTTTTT
TRBJ2-3 | many | TRBD2 | TRBV7-2 | CASSQASGGTDTQYF | TGTGCCAGCAGTCAGGCTAGCGGGGGCACAGATACGCAGTATTTT
TRBJ1-5 | few | - | TRBV20-1 | CSARAGQLNQPQHF | TGCAGTGCTAGAGCCGGACAGCTAAATCAGCCCCAGCATTTT